Following are 14 T cell receptor beta chains from one sample sequenced in a study of shared clonotypes between healthy human individuals. Clones were read by immunoSEQ multiplex PCR, and TCRdb kept only the in-frame ones, dropping some. The sample lists around 530,000 clones; around 76% were seen once. Source material: PBMCs. The receptors stem from a middle-aged woman in good health. Some clones in this sample may be carry-over from other donors' samples.

The genes are TRBV7-3 and TRBJ2-5; 11 bases match TRBD1. Looked up from germline, CDR1 is SGHTA and CDR2 is FQGTGA. CDR3 length equals 18 residues. V was pared by 3 bases and J by 5 bases, with 14 bases of the junction left unmatched. CDR3 region: CASSLARTGGAVKETQYF. CDR3 bases: TGTGCCAGCAGCTTGGCCCGGACAGGGGGCGCAGTTAAGGAGACCCAGTACTTC.

The chain carries TRBV10-3 and TRBJ1-3, with D possibly matching TRBD1 (6 bases). This CDR3 comprises 16 residues. Trimming removed 5 bases at V and 0 bases at J, with 14 bases between. The V gene's germline CDR1 is ENHRY and CDR2 SYGVKD. The CDR3 DNA reads TGTGCCATCAGTCAGACAGGCACCCACTCTGGAAACACCATATATTTT. Amino acid sequence: CAISQTGTHSGNTIYF.

The rearrangement uses TRBV27 and TRBJ2-2, with D possibly TRBD2 on 6 matching bases. V lost 10 bases to trimming and J lost 3 bases, with 15 bases between them. The CDR3 runs to 14 residues. In germline, CDR1 is MNHEY, CDR2 SMNVEV (reference sequence). CDR3 nucleotide sequence: TGTGCCACCAGGCTGATAGCGGACACCGGGGAGCTGTTTTTT. Translating it yields CATRLIADTGELFF.

This clone appeared a few times. The chain combines TRBV10-3 with TRBJ1-2; no clear D. CDR3 length: 13 amino acids. V lost 3 bases and J 0 bases, leaving 5 bases between the germline ends. Looked up from germline, CDR1 is ENHRY and CDR2 is SYGVKD. CDR3 protein: CAISERSNYGYTF. The CDR3, as DNA: TGTGCCATCAGTGAACGTTCTAACTATGGCTACACCTTC.

This rearrangement joins TRBV18 to TRBJ1-1; TRBD1 matches 7 bases. The V gene end was trimmed by 6 bases and the J gene end by 5 bases; junction bases not matched to a gene: 12. Germline CDR1 is KGHSH and CDR2 is LQKENI. The CDR3 loop spans 15 amino acids. In DNA, the CDR3 is TGTGCCAGCTCTCTCGCGACAGGGAGTTTGACTGAAGCTTTCTTT. Translating it yields CASSLATGSLTEAFF.

CDR3 sequence (DNA): TGTGCCACCAGCAGAGATGGAAGTTTTAATGAAAAACTGTTTTTT. Its translation: CATSRDGSFNEKLFF. V usage is TRBV15 and J usage is TRBJ1-4; D unclear. Per germline, CDR1 LNHNV and CDR2 YYDKDF (reference sequence). Trimming removed 0 bases at V and 4 bases at J, with 9 bases between. The CDR3 is 15 residues long.

The chain combines TRBV28 with TRBJ1-5; a possible D gene is TRBD1 (5 bases). Trimming took 8 bases from V and 2 from J, leaving 13 bases between them. CDR1 MDHEN and CDR2 SYDVKM come from the germline V gene. CDR3 length equals 14 residues. The CDR3 region is CASGTEIRNQPQHF. The CDR3 nucleotides read TGTGCCAGCGGGACCGAGATACGCAATCAGCCCCAGCATTTT.

The chain couples TRBV7-2 to TRBJ2-1; D might be TRBD2 (6 bases). Germline loops: CDR1 SGHTA, CDR2 FQGNSA. The V end was cut by 0 bases, the J end by 15 bases, with 18 bases between. The CDR3 extends over 14 amino acids. Here the CDR3 reads CASSLARDSLGPFF. The CDR3 DNA reads TGTGCCAGCAGCTTAGCTAGGGACTCTTTAGGACCGTTCTTC.

The chain has TRBV30 and TRBJ1-2; TRBD1 matches 7 bases. The CDR3 length is 14 residues. Germline loops: CDR1 GTSNPN, CDR2 SVGIG (reference sequence). Written as DNA, the CDR3 is TGTGCGGGGGATGGGGGGACAGATGCCTGGGGCTACACCTTC. Amino acids: CAGDGGTDAWGYTF.

This sequence joins TRBV15 and TRBJ1-5; unclear D gene. This CDR3 spans 15 amino acids. CDR1 and CDR2 (germline): LNHNV, YYDKDF (reference sequence). Between the trimmed V and J ends, which lost 0 bases and 2 bases, there was a span of 8 bases. The CDR3 here is CATSRDPRGNQPQHF. CDR3 sequence (DNA): TGTGCCACCAGCAGAGATCCTCGGGGCAATCAGCCCCAGCATTTT.

The rearrangement joins TRBV2 to TRBJ1-5; D possibly corresponds to TRBD1 (5 bases). This CDR3 comprises 13 residues. Germline CDR1 SNHLY, CDR2 FYNNEI. V lost 7 bases and J lost 2, with 9 bases in between. CDR3 protein: CASTREGNQPQHF. The CDR3 coding sequence is TGTGCCAGCACCAGGGAGGGCAATCAGCCCCAGCATTTT.

The chain is built from TRBV2 and TRBJ1-1; D unclear. The germline V and J ends were trimmed by 5 bases and 2 bases, with 9 bases remaining between them. Germline CDR1 and CDR2: SNHLY and FYNNEI. The CDR3 is made up of 13 amino acids. The CDR3 DNA is TGTGCCAGCAGTTTTACAGAAAACACTGAAGCTTTCTTT. Translation: CASSFTENTEAFF.

This sequence joins TRBV29-1 and TRBJ1-2, with 8 bases identical to TRBD1. Losses at the gene ends were 1 base for V and 4 bases for J; bases not matched to a gene: 8. The germline gives CDR1 SQVTM, CDR2 ANQGSEA. This CDR3 region has 15 residues. The CDR3 protein is CSVEGAGTGAYGYTF. DNA of the CDR3: TGCAGCGTTGAAGGGGCCGGGACAGGCGCCTATGGCTACACCTTC.

This sequence joins TRBV25-1 and TRBJ2-3; D might be TRBD2 (5 bases). The germline gives CDR1 MGHDK, CDR2 SYGVNS. Trimming removed 7 bases from V and 2 bases from J, with 10 bases in between. This CDR3 contains 13 residues. In nucleotides, the CDR3 is TGTGCCAGCAATCCGGGGATCACAGATACGCAGTATTTT. This translates into CASNPGITDTQYF.